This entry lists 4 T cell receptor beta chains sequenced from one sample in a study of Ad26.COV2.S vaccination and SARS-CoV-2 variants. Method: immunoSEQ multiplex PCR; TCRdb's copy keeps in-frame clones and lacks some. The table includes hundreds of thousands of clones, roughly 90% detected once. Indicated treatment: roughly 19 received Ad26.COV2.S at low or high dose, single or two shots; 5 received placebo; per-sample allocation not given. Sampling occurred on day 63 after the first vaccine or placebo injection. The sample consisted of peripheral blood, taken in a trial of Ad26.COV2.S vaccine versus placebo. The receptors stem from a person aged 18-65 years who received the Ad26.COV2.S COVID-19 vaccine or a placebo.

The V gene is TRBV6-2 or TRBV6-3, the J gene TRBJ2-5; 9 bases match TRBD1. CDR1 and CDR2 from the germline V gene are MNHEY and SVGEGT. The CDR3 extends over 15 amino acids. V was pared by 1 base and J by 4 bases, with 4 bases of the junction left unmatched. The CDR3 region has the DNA TGTGCCAGCAGTTACTTACAGGGGGCGAGAGAGACCCAGTACTTC. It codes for CASSYLQGARETQYF.

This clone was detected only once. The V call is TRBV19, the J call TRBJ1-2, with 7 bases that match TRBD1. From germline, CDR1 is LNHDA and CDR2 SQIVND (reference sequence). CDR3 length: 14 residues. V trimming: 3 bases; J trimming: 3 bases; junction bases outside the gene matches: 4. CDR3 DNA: TGTGCCAGTAGTATCCGAACAGGGGACTATGGCTACACCTTC. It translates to CASSIRTGDYGYTF. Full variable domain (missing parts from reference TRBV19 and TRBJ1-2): DGGITQSPKYLFRKEGQNVTLSCEQNLNHDAMYWYRQDPGQGLRLIYYSQIVNDFQKGDIAEGYSVSREKKESFPLTVTSAQKNPTAFYLCASSIRTGDYGYTFGSGTRLTVV.

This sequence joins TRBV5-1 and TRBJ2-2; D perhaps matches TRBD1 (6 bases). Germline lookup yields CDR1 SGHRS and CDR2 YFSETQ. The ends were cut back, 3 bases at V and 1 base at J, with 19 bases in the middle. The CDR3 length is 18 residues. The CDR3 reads CASSSFLRAQGNTGELFF. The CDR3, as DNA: TGCGCCAGCAGCTCGTTTCTCCGGGCACAGGGGAACACCGGGGAGCTGTTTTTT.

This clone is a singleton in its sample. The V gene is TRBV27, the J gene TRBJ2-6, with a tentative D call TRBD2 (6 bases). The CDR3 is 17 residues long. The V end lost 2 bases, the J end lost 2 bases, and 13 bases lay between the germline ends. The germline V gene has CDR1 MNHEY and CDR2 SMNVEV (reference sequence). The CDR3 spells CASSLTRGTPGANVLTF. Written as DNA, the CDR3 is TGTGCCAGCAGTTTAACGAGAGGGACTCCTGGGGCCAACGTCCTGACTTTC.